The rows below give T cell receptor beta chains drawn from one sample of a study of blood T cell repertoires in COVID-19. Measured with immunoSEQ multiplex PCR; TCRdb has only the in-frame clones, and not every one. Here the sample spans roughly 24,000 clones, around 92% being singletons. The sequencing sample was made of peripheral blood. The receptor source for this set is a human donor in a cohort sampled during active COVID-19. Each CDR3 is given with its conserved first and last residue. A D gene is named only where the DNA matches it firmly. Clone size is not always given. Where it is, it says once, few, many or a class for expanded clones.

clone_size,j_call,d_call,v_call,cdr3_aa,cdr3_nt
.,TRBJ2-7,TRBD1,TRBV4-2,CASSQEGGQGDYEQYF,TGTGCCAGCAGCCAGGAGGGGGGACAGGGGGACTACGAGCAGTACTTC
.,TRBJ2-5,TRBD1,TRBV24-1,CATSKAGQGTQETQYF,TGTGCCACCAGTAAGGCCGGACAGGGGACCCAAGAGACCCAGTACTTC
.,TRBJ2-1,TRBD2,TRBV19,CASSRGLAGVKKDEQFF,TGTGCCAGTAGTAGGGGACTAGCGGGGGTTAAGAAGGATGAGCAGTTCTTC
.,TRBJ2-5,TRBD1,TRBV5-1,CASSPRDRELETQYF,TGCGCCAGCAGCCCCCGGGACAGGGAATTGGAGACCCAGTACTTC
.,TRBJ2-7,TRBD1,TRBV7-6,CASSLEKTGGGSYEQYF,TGTGCCAGCAGCTTAGAGAAGACAGGGGGCGGCTCCTACGAGCAGTACTTC
.,TRBJ2-3,.,TRBV5-1,CASSFEKPTDTQYF,TGCGCCAGCAGCTTCGAGAAACCCACAGATACGCAGTATTTT
.,TRBJ2-1,TRBD1,TRBV5-4,CASSRDREGEQFF,TGTGCCAGCAGTCGGGACAGGGAGGGTGAGCAGTTCTTC
.,TRBJ2-1,.,TRBV7-2,CASSLGQGRGGYNEQFF,TGTGCCAGCAGCTTAGGCCAGGGGAGAGGCGGTTACAATGAGCAGTTCTTC
.,TRBJ1-1,.,TRBV6-6,CASSLGAPGEAFF,TGTGCCAGCAGCCTAGGGGCCCCTGGTGAAGCTTTCTTT
.,TRBJ2-5,TRBD2,TRBV5-6,CASSPTSGRAETQYF,TGTGCCAGCAGCCCGACTAGCGGGAGGGCAGAGACCCAGTACTTC
.,TRBJ1-4,.,TRBV7-9,CASSLSTAEGEKLFF,TGTGCCAGCAGCTTATCTACAGCCGAAGGCGAAAAACTGTTTTTT
.,TRBJ2-1,TRBD2,TRBV19,CASSRERGLAGSNEQFF,TGTGCCAGTAGTAGAGAGAGGGGACTAGCGGGGAGCAATGAGCAGTTCTTC
.,TRBJ2-7,.,TRBV5-1,CASSLAGDPYEQYF,TGCGCCAGCAGCTTGGCGGGGGATCCCTACGAGCAGTACTTC
.,TRBJ1-1,.,TRBV28,CASSLTNTEAFF,TGTGCCAGCAGTTTAACAAACACTGAAGCTTTCTTT
.,TRBJ2-7,TRBD1,TRBV18,CASSRQGGDEQYF,TGTGCCAGCTCACGTCAAGGGGGCGACGAGCAGTACTTC
.,TRBJ2-1,.,TRBV6-5,CASSYSSSFPYNEQFF,TGTGCCAGCAGTTACTCAAGTAGCTTCCCTTACAATGAGCAGTTCTTC
.,TRBJ2-5,.,TRBV2,CASRAGHSQETQYF,TGTGCCAGCAGAGCGGGACACAGCCAAGAGACCCAGTACTTC
.,TRBJ1-5,TRBD1,TRBV19,CASTIWTGNQPQHF,TGTGCCAGTACCATCTGGACAGGTAATCAGCCCCAGCATTTT
once,TRBJ2-7,TRBD2,TRBV5-6,CASSGGQRLAGVRPEQYF,TGTGCCAGCAGCGGCGGACAGAGGTTAGCGGGAGTGAGGCCCGAGCAGTACTTC
.,TRBJ2-7,.,TRBV29-1,CSVARPGVYEQYF,TGCAGCGTTGCTCGGCCAGGGGTCTACGAGCAGTACTTC
.,TRBJ2-7,.,TRBV7-2,CASSLQQGTYEQYF,TGTGCCAGCAGCTTACAACAGGGAACCTACGAGCAGTACTTC
.,TRBJ2-3,.,TRBV9,CASSVGSRPAPDTQYF,TGTGCCAGCAGCGTAGGGTCTAGGCCCGCCCCCGATACGCAGTATTTT
.,TRBJ2-7,.,TRBV11-3,CASSRSVYEQYF,TGTGCCAGCAGCCGTTCAGTATACGAGCAGTACTTC
.,TRBJ2-1,.,TRBV7-2,CASSKEASGRPSNEQFF,TGTGCCAGCAGTAAGGAAGCCTCGGGGAGGCCCTCCAATGAGCAGTTCTTC
.,TRBJ2-2,TRBD2,TRBV5-6,CASSLWLAGGPGTGELFF,TGTGCCAGCAGCTTGTGGCTAGCGGGAGGGCCGGGCACCGGGGAGCTGTTTTTT
.,TRBJ2-1,.,TRBV3-1/TRBV3-2,CASSQGERNPYNEQFF,TGTGCCAGCAGCCAAGGGGAGAGGAATCCCTACAATGAGCAGTTCTTC
once,TRBJ1-1,.,TRBV12-3/TRBV12-4,CASSFGERLEAFF,TGTGCCAGCAGTTTTGGGGAGCGGCTTGAAGCTTTCTTT
.,TRBJ2-2,.,TRBV6-6,CASSYISQNTGELFF,TGTGCCAGCAGTTACATTAGCCAGAACACCGGGGAGCTGTTTTTT
.,TRBJ2-3,TRBD2,TRBV7-3,CASSLRAGGSDTQYF,TGTGCCAGCAGCTTAAGAGCGGGGGGCTCCGATACGCAGTATTTT
.,TRBJ1-4,TRBD1,TRBV11-3,CASSLGQGAGEKLFF,TGTGCCAGCAGCTTGGGACAGGGGGCTGGAGAAAAACTGTTTTTT
.,TRBJ1-1,.,TRBV6-1,CASSESHRRMNTEAFF,TGTGCCAGCAGTGAATCGCACAGAAGAATGAACACTGAAGCTTTCTTT
.,TRBJ2-7,TRBD2,TRBV27,CASSLGGDTYEQYF,TGTGCCAGCAGTTTGGGGGGGGATACCTACGAGCAGTACTTC
.,TRBJ2-5,TRBD1,TRBV3-1/TRBV3-2,CASSPWDSQETQYF,TGTGCCAGCAGCCCATGGGACAGCCAAGAGACCCAGTACTTC
.,TRBJ1-2,TRBD1,TRBV5-1,CASREGQGGYGYTF,TGCGCCAGCAGAGAGGGACAGGGAGGGTATGGCTACACCTTC
.,TRBJ1-3,.,TRBV7-2,CASSLAEGQRRNTIYF,TGTGCCAGCAGCTTAGCGGAGGGGCAGAGAAGAAACACCATATATTTT
.,TRBJ2-7,TRBD1,TRBV19,CASRDRGYEQYF,TGTGCCAGTAGGGACAGGGGCTACGAGCAGTACTTC
.,TRBJ1-2,.,TRBV29-1,CSVPRAEIPHYGYTF,TGCAGCGTTCCGCGGGCTGAAATACCACACTATGGCTACACCTTC
.,TRBJ1-5,.,TRBV2,CASGGEGINQPQHF,TGTGCCAGCGGGGGGGAGGGGATCAATCAGCCCCAGCATTTT
.,TRBJ2-3,.,TRBV6-5,CASSYGQGRTQYF,TGTGCCAGCAGTTACGGGCAGGGTCGGACGCAGTATTTT
.,TRBJ1-1,TRBD1,TRBV6-5,CASSYSGQGHTEAFF,TGTGCCAGCAGTTACTCTGGACAGGGGCACACTGAAGCTTTCTTT
.,TRBJ2-3,TRBD2,TRBV5-4,CASSIGLAGVTTDTQYF,TGTGCCAGCAGCATCGGACTAGCGGGGGTGACCACAGATACGCAGTATTTT
.,TRBJ2-5,TRBD2,TRBV3-1/TRBV3-2,CASSRGTSGVRETQYF,TGTGCCAGCAGCCGTGGGACTAGCGGGGTTCGAGAGACCCAGTACTTC
.,TRBJ2-5,TRBD1,TRBV7-2,CASSPGGYAETQYF,TGTGCCAGCAGCCCAGGGGGCTACGCGGAGACCCAGTACTTC
few,TRBJ2-7,TRBD2,TRBV27,CASSREVASTNIEQYF,TGTGCCAGCAGCCGGGAGGTTGCGAGTACGAATATAGAGCAGTACTTC
.,TRBJ1-4,.,TRBV28,CASSPHGGAELFF,TGTGCCAGCAGTCCCCACGGGGGTGCGGAACTGTTTTTT
.,TRBJ1-6,TRBD1,TRBV29-1,CSVRQGYNSPLHF,TGCAGCGTACGACAGGGCTATAATTCACCCCTCCACTTT
.,TRBJ2-7,TRBD1,TRBV18,CASSPLRTGGNYEQYF,TGTGCCAGCTCACCACTAAGGACAGGGGGCAACTACGAGCAGTACTTC
.,TRBJ2-7,.,TRBV5-1,CASSSSELGREQYF,TGCGCCAGCAGTTCTAGCGAGCTGGGTCGTGAGCAGTACTTC
.,TRBJ2-7,.,TRBV6-5,CASTGEKREQYF,TGTGCCAGCACGGGGGAGAAGAGGGAGCAGTACTTC
.,TRBJ2-7,.,TRBV10-1,CASSELRRQYF,TGCGCCAGCAGTGAGTTGCGCCGGCAGTACTTC
.,TRBJ2-5,TRBD1,TRBV5-6,CASRDRGRRGNQETQYF,TGTGCCAGCAGGGACAGGGGGCGCCGGGGGAACCAAGAGACCCAGTACTTC
.,TRBJ1-2,.,TRBV28,CASKTTGNYGYTF,TGTGCCAGCAAGACGACAGGAAACTATGGCTACACCTTC
.,TRBJ1-6,TRBD1,TRBV19,CASRKPGQGISPLHF,TGTGCCAGTAGGAAACCGGGACAGGGGATATCACCCCTCCACTTT
.,TRBJ2-7,.,TRBV7-9,CASSLYDEQYF,TGTGCCAGCAGCCTCTATGACGAGCAGTACTTC
.,TRBJ1-4,TRBD1,TRBV30,CAWSAGGSEKLFF,TGTGCCTGGAGTGCAGGGGGCAGTGAAAAACTGTTTTTT
.,TRBJ2-2,.,TRBV28,CASSSNWGDRNTGELFF,TGTGCCAGCAGTTCCAACTGGGGAGATCGGAACACCGGGGAGCTGTTTTTT
.,TRBJ2-5,TRBD1,TRBV24-1,CATMGTAQETQYF,TGTGCCACCATGGGGACAGCCCAAGAGACCCAGTACTTC
.,TRBJ2-1,.,TRBV9,CASSYGSSYNEQFF,TGTGCCAGCAGCTACGGGAGCTCCTACAATGAGCAGTTCTTC
.,TRBJ2-2,.,TRBV2,CASSYTGELFF,TGTGCCAGTTCATACACCGGGGAGCTGTTTTTT
.,TRBJ1-3,.,TRBV27,CASSPRSGNTIYF,TGTGCCAGCAGCCCTAGATCTGGAAACACCATATATTTT